The T cell receptor beta chain described here comes from a study of T cells in Graves' hyperthyroidism and ophthalmopathy. Across the study: Once the initial diagnosis was made, peripheral blood was obtained before any treatment.

Germline V gene data show CDR1 as MDHEN and CDR2 as SYDVKM. After removal of 4 bases from V and 1 base from J, the junction contained 8 bases not matched to a gene. The CDR3 runs to 16 residues. This clonotype was found many times. Patients counted as stable if ophthalmopathy did not develop within 18 months. Disease duration under 2 months; hyperthyroidism patients were aged 18 to 65. Researchers took RNA transcripts and amplified the TCR beta CDR3 regions from them. The TCR CDR3 was amplified in a first-round RT-PCR using the HTBI primer set. TCRdb re-analysed the multiplex PCR reads in MiXCR, keeping a single row per CDR3 protein. The data contain a few hundred thousand distinct CDR3 sequences, over 13% of them singletons.

This sequence originates from a woman between 18 and 29 years old with Graves' hyperthyroidism. Specimen: blood. The V gene is TRBV28, the J gene TRBJ2-5; 8 nucleotides align to TRBD1. CDR3 residues: CASSSRQGISQETQYF. The CDR3 DNA is TGTGCCAGCAGTTCCCGACAGGGGATCTCCCAAGAGACCCAGTACTTC.